This TCR beta chain was recorded in a study of read filtering for tumor transcriptome and immune sequencing. Study summary: By R-ISS, stages I, II and III held around 8, 15 and 7 patients. RNA-seq yielded only about 75 to 1,400 TCR reads, IR-seq about 4 to 10.27 million. Study results and limitations: Dropping single-read clonotypes raised IR-seq and RNA-seq shared-clonotype correlation.

At the time of active disease, bone marrow was collected from every patient. From roughly 390 ng of RNA, a library with molecular barcoded alpha/delta and beta/gamma adaptors was made. TCRdb re-called the reads with MiXCR, one entry per CDR3 protein. The repertoire consists of approximately 90,000 distinct CDR3 sequences, with 20% to 25% occurring once and the leading ten covering more than 9.5%. About this clonotype: The antigen is not known. Its ends do not fully match the called genes, so a read error is possible.

This receptor was obtained from a donor at least 40 years old with multiple myeloma. The material sequenced was a population of CD138-negative cells sorted from bone marrow.

CDR3 loop: CSADRGLNTVAFF. CDR3 DNA: TGCAGTGCGGACAGGGGGCTGAACACTGTAGCTTTCTTT. The J gene is TRBJ1-1, the V gene TRBV20-1; 11 nucleotides align to TRBD1. Germline CDR1 DFQATT, CDR2 SNEGSKA (reference sequence). The CDR3 consists of 13 residues.